This entry describes one T cell receptor beta chain. The junction had 8 bases not matched to a gene; V was cut back by 5 bases and J by 0 bases. This CDR3 is 17 amino acids long. Germline CDR1 reads LNHDA; CDR2 reads SQIVND (reference sequence). The sample is drawn from a study of blood T cell repertoires in COVID-19. Across the study: COVID-19 samples collected from the United States, Italy and Spain covered acute and convalescent phases.

Assignments of participants to cohorts depended upon their own reported clinical history. Sequencing used immunoSEQ multiplex PCR; TCRdb keeps in-frame clones, though not all of them. The profile shows around 62,000 clones, around 90% of them singletons. Sequences were obtained from PBMCs or T cells enriched from blood (not recorded which). This chain connects TRBV19 to TRBJ2-3; 10 bases match TRBD2. This receptor was taken from a woman between 40 and 55 years old who had recovered from COVID-19. CDR3 sequence (DNA): TGTGCCAGTAGTCCCGGGATAGCGGGGGGCAGCACAGATACGCAGTATTTT. Protein sequence: CASSPGIAGGSTDTQYF.